Listed below are T cell receptor beta chains from one sample, sequenced in a study of CD4 T cells in relation to SARS-CoV-2 and coronaviruses. No antigen has been identified for these receptors. Repertoires were generated with immunoSEQ multiplex PCR, while TCRdb's copy carries only in-frame clones and drops some. The sample holds 35,000 to 45,000 clones; roughly four fifths are singletons and the top ten take around 6.6%. Source material: naive CD4+ T cells from PBMCs, cultured in vitro. The source of these receptors is an adult with COVID-19. The CDR3 runs from the conserved cysteine through the conserved F or W. Fields, in order: D gene, V gene, J gene, clone size, CDR3 protein, CDR3 DNA. A D gene is named only where the DNA matches it firmly. Part of the rows lack a size; the others show once, few, many or a class for expanded clones.

.	TRBV27	TRBJ2-3	.	CASSYLPPPTDTQYF	TGTGCCAGCAGTTATCTTCCCCCGCCAACAGATACGCAGTATTTT
.	TRBV7-9	TRBJ1-2	.	CASSLVRNYGYTF	TGTGCCAGCAGCTTAGTCAGAAACTATGGCTACACCTTC
.	TRBV28	TRBJ1-6	once	CASSFYSPLHF	TGTGCCAGCAGTTTTTATTCACCCCTCCACTTT
TRBD2	TRBV5-1	TRBJ2-3	.	CASRWLAGSRDTQYF	TGCGCCAGTAGGTGGCTAGCGGGAAGCAGAGATACGCAGTATTTT
.	TRBV10-3	TRBJ2-1	few	CAILDSTYNEQFF	TGTGCCATCCTGGACTCCACCTACAATGAGCAGTTCTTC
.	TRBV19	TRBJ2-1	once	CASARGFYNEQFF	TGTGCCAGCGCCCGGGGCTTCTACAATGAGCAGTTCTTC
.	TRBV5-4	TRBJ2-2	few	CASSLSGNTGELFF	TGTGCCAGCAGCCTGTCAGGGAACACCGGGGAGCTGTTTTTT
TRBD2	TRBV30	TRBJ2-1	.	CAWRGTSGSHSYNEQFF	TGTGCCTGGAGGGGGACTAGCGGTTCACATTCCTACAATGAGCAGTTCTTC
.	TRBV6-1	TRBJ2-7	.	CASSEGIGYSYEQYF	TGTGCCAGCAGTGAAGGTATAGGATACTCCTACGAGCAGTACTTC
.	TRBV5-5	TRBJ2-2	.	CASSTTGTTNTGELFF	TGTGCCAGCAGCACCACCGGGACAACGAACACCGGGGAGCTGTTTTTT
.	TRBV5-4	TRBJ1-1	.	CASSLWGARTEAFF	TGTGCCAGCAGCTTGTGGGGGGCGCGTACTGAAGCTTTCTTT
TRBD2	TRBV5-4	TRBJ2-3	.	CASSPGGAGGKNTQYF	TGTGCCAGCAGCCCGGGGGGGGCGGGAGGTAAAAATACGCAGTATTTT
.	TRBV7-2	TRBJ2-3	.	CASSSNRLNTQYF	TGTGCCAGCAGCTCCAACCGCCTAAATACGCAGTATTTT
.	TRBV4-2	TRBJ2-3	.	CASSQEVGGYTDTQYF	TGTGCCAGCAGCCAAGAAGTTGGCGGATACACAGATACGCAGTATTTT
.	TRBV3-1/TRBV3-2	TRBJ2-2	.	CASSQDTGGGSNTGELFF	TGTGCCAGCAGCCAAGATACTGGCGGAGGATCGAACACCGGGGAGCTGTTTTTT
TRBD1	TRBV5-8	TRBJ1-4	.	CASSLESGGATNEKLFF	TGTGCCAGCAGCTTGGAGTCAGGGGGAGCCACTAATGAAAAACTGTTTTTT
.	TRBV19	TRBJ2-5	.	CASSMGPSETQYF	TGTGCCAGTAGTATGGGGCCATCAGAGACCCAGTACTTC
.	TRBV12-3/TRBV12-4	TRBJ2-7	.	CASTGDGGRLVF	TGTGCCAGCACCGGAGATGGGGGGAGGTTGGTTTTC
.	TRBV19	TRBJ2-1	.	CASSRMGGNSGEQFF	TGTGCCAGTAGTCGGATGGGCGGGAATTCAGGGGAGCAGTTCTTC
.	TRBV3-1/TRBV3-2	TRBJ2-7	few	CASSHHWALSYEQYF	TGTGCCAGCAGCCACCATTGGGCACTATCCTACGAGCAGTACTTC
TRBD2	TRBV28	TRBJ2-1	once	CASSHRLAGGREQFF	TGTGCCAGCAGTCATCGACTAGCGGGAGGAAGGGAGCAGTTCTTC
TRBD1	TRBV5-6	TRBJ1-4	few	CASSYRRDRGRNFEKLFF	TGTGCCAGCAGCTATCGCCGGGACAGGGGGCGCAATTTTGAAAAACTGTTTTTT